This T cell receptor beta chain was recorded in a study of CD8 T cells in Susac syndrome. Points on this clonotype: Its target is unknown.

Patients with Susac syndrome met diagnostic criteria that were recently defined for definite or probable disease. This CDR3 has 18 amino acids. V lost 0 bases to trimming and J lost 0 bases; unmatched junction nucleotides: 11. The germline V gene encodes CDR1 SGHTA and CDR2 FQGNSA. Random hexamers primed reverse transcription of roughly 0.5 to 1 ug RNA. A multiplex approach, immunoSEQ multiplex PCR, amplified TCR beta CDR3 across 54 Vbeta and 13 Jbeta. In TCRdb, the immunoSEQ multiplex PCR reads were re-called with MiXCR into one record per CDR3 protein. This repertoire shows approximately 74,000 distinct CDR3 sequences, roughly 94% found once; its top ten account for roughly 0.97%. Study outcomes and limitations: The number of individuals included in the study's TCR sequencing and HLA analysis was acknowledged as relatively small.

The sequence came from a human donor with Susac syndrome. Material: CD8+ T cells from PBMCs. The chain employs TRBV7-2 and TRBJ2-7, with 7 nucleotides matching TRBD1. CDR3 amino acids: CASSLAWDSQTFSYEQYF. CDR3 DNA: TGTGCCAGCAGCTTAGCGTGGGACAGCCAAACGTTCTCCTACGAGCAGTACTTC. Based on the CDR3 plus reference TRBV7-2 and TRBJ2-7, the full variable domain is GAGVSQSPSNKVTEKGKDVELRCDPISGHTALYWYRQSLGQGLEFLIYFQGNSAPDKSGLPSDRFSAERTGGSVSTLTIQRTQQEDSAVYLCASSLAWDSQTFSYEQYFGPGTRLTVT.